The clone carrying this T cell receptor (beta chain) was detected only a few times. Its antigen is as yet unknown. Libraries were prepared by immunoSEQ multiplex PCR; TCRdb keeps only in-frame clonotypes and omits some of them. The profile shows roughly 150,000 clones, about nine tenths of them singletons. The record originates from a study of lymphopenia after photon versus proton radiotherapy. General study findings and limits: Post-nadir TCR diversity decline inversely tracked overall survival among those who died. Photon-treated patients lost naive T cells and TCR diversity; proton-treated stayed stable. Survival link was tested only in deceased patients; proton benefit remains a possibility. Post-nadir diversity loss with photons came from oligoclonal expansion, particularly CD8+ Temra cells.

Germline CDR1 is MDHEN and CDR2 is SYDVKM. The CDR3 loop spans 18 amino acids. With V trimmed by 1 base and J by 3 bases, 10 bases remained unmatched. The sequence was collected from a man aged 50 to 59 with gastric cancer. The sequenced sample was peripheral blood, obtained from a patient treated with photon-based radiotherapy. The chain links TRBV28 to TRBJ1-5; 9 positions agree with TRBD1. The CDR3 region is CASSLFGTWDRANQPQHF. The CDR3 DNA follows: TGTGCCAGCAGTTTATTTGGGACTTGGGACAGGGCCAATCAGCCCCAGCATTTT.